These T cell receptor beta chains were read from a single sample in a study of T cell responses to AZD1222 COVID-19 vaccine. The data were produced by immunoSEQ multiplex PCR, yet TCRdb's version contains in-frame clones alone and is incomplete. The table has around 80,000 clones, 85% to 95% seen once. The sample consisted of peripheral blood, taken 28 days after the second AZD1222 dose. The source is an adult who received the AZD1222 COVID-19 vaccine. Both conserved end residues are part of each CDR3. A D gene is named only where the DNA matches it firmly. For some rows the clone size is stated as once, few or many, or as a class when expanded; others skip it.

V: TRBV11-2
size: -
J: TRBJ2-1
D: TRBD2
DNA: TGTGCCAGCAGCCTCGGGACTAGCGGGAGAGGGTACAATGAGCAGTTCTTC
CDR3: CASSLGTSGRGYNEQFF

V: TRBV30
size: -
J: TRBJ2-7
D: TRBD1
DNA: TGTGCCTGGGGCAGGGGGCACGAGCAGTACTTC
CDR3: CAWGRGHEQYF

V: TRBV11-2
size: -
J: TRBJ2-2
D: TRBD2
DNA: TGTGCCAGCAGCTTACCGATGATAACTAGCGGCGTCACCGGGGAGCTGTTTTTT
CDR3: CASSLPMITSGVTGELFF

V: TRBV5-4
size: -
J: TRBJ2-7
D: TRBD1
DNA: TGTGCCAGCAGTTTAACCGGGACAGCGAACTACGAGCAGTACTTC
CDR3: CASSLTGTANYEQYF

V: TRBV6-5
size: -
J: TRBJ2-7
D: -
DNA: TGTGCCAGCAGTTACCAGTACGAGCAGTACTTC
CDR3: CASSYQYEQYF

V: TRBV9
size: -
J: TRBJ2-7
D: TRBD1
DNA: TGTGCCAGCAGCGTAGGTTTGGGGACAGGGTCCTACGAGCAGTACTTC
CDR3: CASSVGLGTGSYEQYF

V: TRBV28
size: -
J: TRBJ1-6
D: -
DNA: TGTGCCAGCAGTTTAGGGGGGGCTGGCGGTTCACCCCTCCACTTT
CDR3: CASSLGGAGGSPLHF

V: TRBV3-1/TRBV3-2
size: -
J: TRBJ2-3
D: -
DNA: TGTGCCAGCAGCCAAGATATAGGAGGGCCAGGCACAGATACGCAGTATTTT
CDR3: CASSQDIGGPGTDTQYF

V: TRBV28
size: -
J: TRBJ2-7
D: TRBD2
DNA: TGTGCCAGCAGTCAAGGACTAGCGTGGGAGCAGTACTTC
CDR3: CASSQGLAWEQYF

V: TRBV15
size: -
J: TRBJ1-1
D: -
DNA: TGTGCCACCAGCAGAGATGGAGACACTATGAACACTGAAGCTTTCTTT
CDR3: CATSRDGDTMNTEAFF

V: TRBV19
size: once
J: TRBJ1-1
D: -
DNA: TGTGCCAGTAGTAAAGTTCCAGTCCAGAACACTGAAGCTTTCTTT
CDR3: CASSKVPVQNTEAFF

V: TRBV27
size: few
J: TRBJ1-3
D: -
DNA: TGTGCCAGCAGTTTATACGGACAGTTCGGAAACACCATATATTTT
CDR3: CASSLYGQFGNTIYF

V: TRBV19
size: -
J: TRBJ2-2
D: TRBD1
DNA: TGTGCCAGTAGCCGCCGGGACAGGGGGACCGGGGAGCTGTTTTTT
CDR3: CASSRRDRGTGELFF

V: TRBV18
size: -
J: TRBJ1-2
D: TRBD1
DNA: TGTGCCAGCTCACCACCGGACAGGTCCCTGGGGTATGGCTACACCTTC
CDR3: CASSPPDRSLGYGYTF

V: TRBV2
size: -
J: TRBJ1-2
D: -
DNA: TGTGCCAGCAGTGAAGGGGGCAGATTTTCGGTTGGCTACACCTTC
CDR3: CASSEGGRFSVGYTF

V: TRBV4-2
size: -
J: TRBJ1-2
D: -
DNA: TGTGCCAGCAGCCAAGACCCGGCCAGCTATGGCTACACCTTC
CDR3: CASSQDPASYGYTF

V: TRBV12-3/TRBV12-4
size: -
J: TRBJ2-7
D: -
DNA: TGTGCCAGCAGTTTAGACTACTCTGAGCAGTACTTC
CDR3: CASSLDYSEQYF

V: TRBV27
size: -
J: TRBJ1-2
D: TRBD1
DNA: TGTGCCAGCAGTTTATCGACAGGGATGAGTGGCTACACCTTC
CDR3: CASSLSTGMSGYTF

V: TRBV18
size: -
J: TRBJ1-5
D: TRBD1
DNA: TGTGCCAGCTCTCAAAACGCAGGGGGCGACGAGCCCCAGCATTTT
CDR3: CASSQNAGGDEPQHF

V: TRBV2
size: -
J: TRBJ2-4
D: -
DNA: TGTGCCAGCAGTGAGTTAGGGAACCGACAAAACATTCAGTACTTC
CDR3: CASSELGNRQNIQYF

V: TRBV11-3
size: -
J: TRBJ2-1
D: -
DNA: TGTGCCAGCAGCTTAACGGGTTCCTACAATGAGCAGTTCTTC
CDR3: CASSLTGSYNEQFF

V: TRBV28
size: -
J: TRBJ1-1
D: -
DNA: TGTGCCAGCAGGGGATACACTGAAGCTTTCTTT
CDR3: CASRGYTEAFF

V: TRBV4-2
size: -
J: TRBJ2-7
D: -
DNA: TGTGCCAGCAGCCAAGGTCCCATTACTAGGGCCCAAGTTCCCTACGAGCAGTACTTC
CDR3: CASSQGPITRAQVPYEQYF

V: TRBV7-6
size: -
J: TRBJ2-1
D: -
DNA: TGTGCCAGCAGCTTAGCGGGGGCAGCGGGTAGCTCCTACAATGAGCAGTTCTTC
CDR3: CASSLAGAAGSSYNEQFF

V: TRBV7-2
size: -
J: TRBJ2-2
D: -
DNA: TGTGCCAGCAGCCGGGACGGGAACACCGGGGAGCTGTTTTTT
CDR3: CASSRDGNTGELFF

V: TRBV7-3
size: once
J: TRBJ1-1
D: -
DNA: TGTGCCAGCAGCTGGGCAGGGACCAACACTGAAGCTTTCTTT
CDR3: CASSWAGTNTEAFF

V: TRBV9
size: -
J: TRBJ2-5
D: TRBD1
DNA: TGTGCCAGCAGCAGATCGGGACAGGGGAGGGAGACCCAGTACTTC
CDR3: CASSRSGQGRETQYF

V: TRBV6-2/TRBV6-3
size: -
J: TRBJ2-5
D: TRBD1
DNA: TGTGCCAGCAGTTCCGGGACAGGGAGAGAGACCCAGTACTTC
CDR3: CASSSGTGRETQYF

V: TRBV11-3
size: -
J: TRBJ1-5
D: -
DNA: TGTGCCAGCAATCAGCCCCAGCATTTT
CDR3: CASNQPQHF

V: TRBV2
size: -
J: TRBJ2-5
D: -
DNA: TGTGCCAGCTGCAGGGTTGCGGAGACCCAGTACTTC
CDR3: CASCRVAETQYF

V: TRBV19
size: once
J: TRBJ2-1
D: -
DNA: TGTGCCAGTAGTATAGATGGGCATGAGCAGTTCTTC
CDR3: CASSIDGHEQFF

V: TRBV12-3/TRBV12-4
size: -
J: TRBJ2-1
D: -
DNA: TGTGCCAGCAGTTTAAACGGGAACAATGAGCAGTTCTTC
CDR3: CASSLNGNNEQFF

V: TRBV6-1
size: -
J: TRBJ2-3
D: TRBD2
DNA: TGTGCCAGCAGTGAATCCGGGGGAGGGTCGCCAGATACGCAGTATTTT
CDR3: CASSESGGGSPDTQYF

V: TRBV3-1/TRBV3-2
size: -
J: TRBJ1-3
D: -
DNA: TGTGCCAGCAGCCAAGGATTGCGAGGAAACACCATATATTTT
CDR3: CASSQGLRGNTIYF

V: TRBV24-1
size: once
J: TRBJ2-3
D: TRBD2
DNA: TGTGCCTCGGAGAGCGCCGGGACTAGCGGCACAGATACGCAGTATTTT
CDR3: CASESAGTSGTDTQYF

V: TRBV27
size: -
J: TRBJ2-1
D: -
DNA: TGTGCCAGCAAGGAAACCTTTAACAGGGATGGGGAGCAGTTCTTC
CDR3: CASKETFNRDGEQFF

V: TRBV19
size: -
J: TRBJ1-6
D: -
DNA: TGTGCCAGTAGCGCCAATCGGTTGAGCTCCTATAATTCACCCCTCCACTTT
CDR3: CASSANRLSSYNSPLHF

V: TRBV7-9
size: -
J: TRBJ2-2
D: -
DNA: TGTGCCAGCAGCTTAAAGGAGCTGTTTTTT
CDR3: CASSLKELFF

V: TRBV3-1/TRBV3-2
size: -
J: TRBJ2-7
D: TRBD1
DNA: TGTGCCAGCAGCCAAGATATCGGTTCGGGACAGGGGTACGAGCAGTACTTC
CDR3: CASSQDIGSGQGYEQYF

V: TRBV28
size: -
J: TRBJ2-1
D: -
DNA: TGTGCCAGCAGACGGACTCAGGGCCCCTACAATGAGCAGTTCTTC
CDR3: CASRRTQGPYNEQFF